The 14 T cell receptor beta chains below all came from one sample that was sequenced in a study of blood T cell repertoires in COVID-19. Profiling relied on immunoSEQ multiplex PCR, and the TCRdb table lists in-frame clones only, not all of them. Counted here are approximately 300,000 clones, roughly nine tenths occurring once; the ten biggest clones make up around 2.6%. Sequencing was done on a sample of PBMCs or T cells enriched from blood (not recorded which). These receptors were collected from a man in his sixties who had recovered from COVID-19.

The chain combines TRBV10-1 with TRBJ1-4; perhaps TRBD1 as D (6 bases). V dropped 4 bases and J dropped 10 bases, with 28 bases sitting between them. The CDR3 runs to 18 residues. Germline loops: CDR1 WNHNN, CDR2 SYGVQD (reference sequence). CDR3 DNA: TGCGCCAGCAGTGTTGTACAGGGAGTCCGTTCTTTCTTGTTAAAACTGTTTTTT. Translated: CASSVVQGVRSFLLKLFF.

The table lists this clone with a count of one. The J gene is TRBJ1-1, the V gene TRBV7-9, with TRBD1 matching 9 bases. CDR3 size: 17 residues. Losses at the gene ends were 5 bases for V and 3 bases for J; bases not matched to a gene: 13. Germline V gene sequence: CDR1 SEHNR, CDR2 FQNEAQ (reference sequence). The CDR3 reads CASSPPQTGGRDTEAFF. CDR3 coding DNA: TGTGCCAGCAGCCCGCCCCAGACAGGGGGTAGGGACACTGAAGCTTTCTTT.

This chain connects TRBV18 to TRBJ2-1; tentative D call: TRBD1 (6 bases). V gave up 4 bases and J gave up 1 base, with 14 bases separating them. In germline, CDR1 is KGHSH, CDR2 LQKENI. The CDR3 is 16 residues long. CDR3 in DNA: TGTGCCAGCTCACGCAGGACAGTGAGTTCCTACAATGAGCAGTTCTTC. Translated, it gives CASSRRTVSSYNEQFF.

The chain joins TRBV25-1 to TRBJ2-2, with D hard to call. CDR3 length: 13 residues. Trimming pared 6 bases from V and 1 base from J, leaving 6 bases between. Germline V lookup: CDR1 MGHDK, CDR2 SYGVNS. The CDR3 loop is CASRLMNTGELFF. CDR3 DNA sequence: TGTGCCAGCAGGTTAATGAACACCGGGGAGCTGTTTTTT.

The chain combines TRBV12-3 or TRBV12-4 with TRBJ2-1, with 7 bases fitting TRBD1. CDR3 length: 13 amino acids. Trimming at V came to 5 bases and at J to 4 bases, leaving 2 bases not matched to a gene. CDR3 sequence: CASSPTGYNEQFF. CDR3 bases: TGTGCCAGCAGTCCGACAGGGTACAATGAGCAGTTCTTC.

The genes are TRBV7-2 and TRBJ2-7, with D possibly matching TRBD2 (5 bases). The CDR3 length is 13 residues. V gave up 5 bases and J gave up 7 bases, with 15 bases separating them. In germline, CDR1 is SGHTA, CDR2 FQGNSA. CDR3 sequence (DNA): TGTGCCAGCAGCGATACGGTATCGGGAGAGCAGTACTTC. This codes for CASSDTVSGEQYF.

The rearrangement links TRBV10-3 to TRBJ2-3; 11 bases map to TRBD2. The junction had 10 bases not matched to a gene; V was cut back by 7 bases and J by 1 base. The CDR3 length is 17 residues. From germline, CDR1 is ENHRY and CDR2 SYGVKD. The CDR3 sequence: CAITPTPSGGRTDTQYF. The CDR3 nucleotides are TGTGCCATCACTCCTACCCCTAGCGGGGGGCGCACAGATACGCAGTATTTT.

This clone has just one count. This chain joins TRBV5-1 and TRBJ2-1, with D possibly TRBD1 on 6 matching bases. The CDR3 sequence is 14 residues long. Germline loops: CDR1 SGHRS, CDR2 YFSETQ. Deletions cut 2 bases from V and 10 bases from J, with 16 bases between. The CDR3: CASSLQGPWEEQFF. CDR3 coding DNA: TGCGCCAGCAGCTTACAGGGACCCTGGGAGGAGCAGTTCTTC.

The chain joins TRBV5-1 to TRBJ1-4; D gene unclear. Germline values: CDR1 SGHRS, CDR2 YFSETQ. The CDR3 is 15 residues long. V lost 0 bases and J lost 0, with 6 bases in between. The CDR3 DNA reads TGCGCCAGCAGCTTGGACATTGCAACTAATGAAAAACTGTTTTTT. This gives the protein CASSLDIATNEKLFF. Supplemented by reference TRBV5-1 and TRBJ1-4, the full variable domain reads KAGVTQTPRYLIKTRGQQVTLSCSPISGHRSVSWYQQTPGQGLQFLFEYFSETQRNKGNFPGRFSGRQFSNSRSEMNVSTLELGDSALYLCASSLDIATNEKLFFGSGTQLSVL.

This chain uses TRBV7-9 with TRBJ2-5, with D tentatively TRBD2 (6 bases). Germline V gene lookup returns CDR1 SEHNR and CDR2 FQNEAQ (reference sequence). The ends were cut back, 1 base at V and 4 bases at J, with 13 bases in the middle. The CDR3 totals 15 residues. The CDR3 spells CASSLVLGGRETQYF. CDR3 nucleotide sequence: TGTGCCAGCAGCTTAGTTCTGGGAGGCCGAGAGACCCAGTACTTC.

This chain joins TRBV5-1 and TRBJ1-2; 8 positions agree with TRBD1. This CDR3 is 16 amino acids long. The ends lost 0 bases at V and 8 bases at J; junction bases unmatched: 12. Germline CDR1 and CDR2: SGHRS and YFSETQ. CDR3 coding DNA: TGCGCCAGCAGCTTGGGTCGGGACAGGACCGTAGGGGGCTACACCTTC. This encodes CASSLGRDRTVGGYTF. The whole variable domain, filled in from reference TRBV5-1 and TRBJ1-2, reads KAGVTQTPRYLIKTRGQQVTLSCSPISGHRSVSWYQQTPGQGLQFLFEYFSETQRNKGNFPGRFSGRQFSNSRSEMNVSTLELGDSALYLCASSLGRDRTVGGYTFGSGTRLTVV.

The chain recombines TRBV5-1 with TRBJ1-2; 9 bases map to TRBD1. The CDR3 has 15 residues. V lost 1 base to trimming and J lost 3 bases; unmatched junction nucleotides: 4. Per germline, CDR1 SGHRS and CDR2 YFSETQ. CDR3 loop: CASSLLGDRDYGYTF. The DNA of the CDR3 is TGCGCCAGCAGCTTGCTGGGGGACAGGGACTATGGCTACACCTTC.

A few counts support this clone. V is TRBV27 and J is TRBJ2-7; 16 bases align to TRBD2. CDR3 length: 15 residues. V lost 7 bases and J lost 7; bases outside the gene matches: 7. Germline V gene data show CDR1 as MNHEY and CDR2 as SMNVEV (reference sequence). CDR3: CASTSGTSGRGEQYF. The DNA of the CDR3 is TGTGCCAGCACCTCTGGGACTAGCGGGAGGGGTGAGCAGTACTTC.

This chain uses TRBV10-2 with TRBJ1-2; 7 nucleotides line up with TRBD1. Unmatched junction bases numbered 9, after V lost 0 bases and J lost 8 bases. Germline V gene data show CDR1 as WSHSY and CDR2 as SAAADI. The CDR3 extends over 15 amino acids. The CDR3 bases are TGCGCCAGCAGTGAGTCCTCCAGGGGGTCAGGGGGCTACACCTTC. It yields the protein CASSESSRGSGGYTF.